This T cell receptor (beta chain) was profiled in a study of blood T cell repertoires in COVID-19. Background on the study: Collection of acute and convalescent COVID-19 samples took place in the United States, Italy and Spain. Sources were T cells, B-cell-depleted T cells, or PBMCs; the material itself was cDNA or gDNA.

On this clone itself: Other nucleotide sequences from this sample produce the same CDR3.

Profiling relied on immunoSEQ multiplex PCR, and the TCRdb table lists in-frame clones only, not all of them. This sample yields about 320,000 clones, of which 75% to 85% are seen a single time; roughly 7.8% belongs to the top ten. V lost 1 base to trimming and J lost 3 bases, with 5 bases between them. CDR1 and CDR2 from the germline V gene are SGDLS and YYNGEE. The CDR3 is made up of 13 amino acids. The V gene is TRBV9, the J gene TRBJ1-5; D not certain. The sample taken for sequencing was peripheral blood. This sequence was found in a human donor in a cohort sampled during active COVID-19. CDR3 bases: TGTGCCAGCAGCGTAACAGACAATCAGCCCCAGCATTTT. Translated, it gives CASSVTDNQPQHF.